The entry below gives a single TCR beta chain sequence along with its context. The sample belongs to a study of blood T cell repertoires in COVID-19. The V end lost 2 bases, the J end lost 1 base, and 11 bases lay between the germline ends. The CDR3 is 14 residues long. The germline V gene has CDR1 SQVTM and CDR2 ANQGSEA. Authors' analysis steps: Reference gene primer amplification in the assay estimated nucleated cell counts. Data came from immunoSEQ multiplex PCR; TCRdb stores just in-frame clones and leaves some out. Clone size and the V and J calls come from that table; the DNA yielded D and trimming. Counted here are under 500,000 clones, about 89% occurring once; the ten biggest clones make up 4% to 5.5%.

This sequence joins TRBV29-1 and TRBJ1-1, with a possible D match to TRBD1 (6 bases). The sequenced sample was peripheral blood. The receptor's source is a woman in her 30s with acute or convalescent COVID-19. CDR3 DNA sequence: TGCAGCGTTGAACACAGGGTGGCGAACACTGAAGCTTTCTTT. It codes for CSVEHRVANTEAFF.